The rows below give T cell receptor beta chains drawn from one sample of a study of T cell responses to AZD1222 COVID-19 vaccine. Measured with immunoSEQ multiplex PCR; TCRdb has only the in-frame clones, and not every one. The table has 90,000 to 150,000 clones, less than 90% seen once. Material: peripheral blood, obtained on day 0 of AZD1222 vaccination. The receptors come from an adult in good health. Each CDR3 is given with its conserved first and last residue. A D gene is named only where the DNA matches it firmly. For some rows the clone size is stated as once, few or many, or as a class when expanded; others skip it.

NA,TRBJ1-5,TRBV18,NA,TGTGCCAGCTCACCACCGGAGGTTACAGGGCCGGCGAGCAATCAGCCCCAGCATTTT,CASSPPEVTGPASNQPQHF
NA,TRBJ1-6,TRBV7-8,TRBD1,TGTGCCAGCAGCTCTTCGACAGGGGTAAAGAATTCACCCCTCCACTTT,CASSSSTGVKNSPLHF
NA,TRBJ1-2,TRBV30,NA,TGTGCCTGGAGTGACGGGGCGGGTGACTATGGCTACACCTTC,CAWSDGAGDYGYTF
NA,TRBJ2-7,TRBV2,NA,TGTGCCAGCAGTGGGACAGCCTACGAGCAGTACTTC,CASSGTAYEQYF
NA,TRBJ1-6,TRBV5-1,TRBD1,TGCGCCAGCAGCACCCAGACAGGGGGAGATTCACCCCTCCACTTT,CASSTQTGGDSPLHF
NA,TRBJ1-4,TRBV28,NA,TGTGCCAGCAGTTTGGGGACGGCAACTAATGAAAAACTGTTTTTT,CASSLGTATNEKLFF
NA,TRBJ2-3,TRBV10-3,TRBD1,TGTGCCACCAAACTCACAGGGGGCAACACAGATACGCAGTATTTT,CATKLTGGNTDTQYF
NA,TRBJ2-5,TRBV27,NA,TGTGCCAGCAGCCTCGCGGGGGCGTACCAAGAGACCCAGTACTTC,CASSLAGAYQETQYF
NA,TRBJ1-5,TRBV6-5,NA,TGTGCCACCTCAAGGGGGGGTTATAGCAATCAGCCCCAGCATTTT,CATSRGGYSNQPQHF
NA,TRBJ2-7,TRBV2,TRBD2,TGTGCCAGCAGGTCGCGTAGCGGGTTAGGGCTGGACGAGCAGTACTTC,CASRSRSGLGLDEQYF
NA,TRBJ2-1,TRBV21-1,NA,TGTGCCAGCAGCACCACCGAGACAGGCCTCTCCTACAATGAGCAGTTCTTC,CASSTTETGLSYNEQFF
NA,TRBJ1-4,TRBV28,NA,TGTGCCAGCAGCAAAGGGGGAGGATGGGAAAAACTGTTTTTT,CASSKGGGWEKLFF
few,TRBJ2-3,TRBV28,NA,TGTGCCAGCAGCCTGGACTCTTCGGCAGATACGCAGTATTTT,CASSLDSSADTQYF
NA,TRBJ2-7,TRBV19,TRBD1,TGTGCCAGTAGTTCGTTGGGGGACAGGGCTCACGAGCAGTACTTC,CASSSLGDRAHEQYF
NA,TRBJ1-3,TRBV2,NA,TGTGCCAGCAGTGCCCGTCGGGCGGGTAGCTCTGGAAACACCATATATTTT,CASSARRAGSSGNTIYF
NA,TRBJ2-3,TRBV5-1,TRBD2,TGCGCCAGCAGCTTGGCCGGGGCTAGCGGGATAGATACGCAGTATTTT,CASSLAGASGIDTQYF